The next 7 T cell receptor beta chains were all read from a single sample in a study of T cells in localized non-small cell lung cancer. TCRdb keeps only in-frame clones here, not all; method: immunoSEQ multiplex PCR. The repertoire has 41,000 or so clones, about 85% of them found once; the top ten carry roughly 6.9%. Here the sequenced sample was peripheral blood, taken before any cancer treatment. Receptors were obtained from a woman between 18 and 55 years old with stage III lung adenocarcinoma.

The count of this clone is one. This chain's CDR3 is CASRDSAGYGYTF. The CDR3 nucleotides read TGTGCCAGCAGGGACAGTGCGGGCTATGGCTACACCTTC. V is TRBV2 and J is TRBJ1-2; tentative D call: TRBD1 (6 bases). CDR1 and CDR2 (germline): SNHLY, FYNNEI. This CDR3 spans 13 amino acids. V lost 6 bases and J 4 bases, leaving 12 bases between the germline ends.

This clone appeared a few times. The V and J genes are TRBV6-5 and TRBJ1-2; D might be TRBD1 (6 bases). From germline, CDR1 is MNHEY and CDR2 SVGAGI. This CDR3 has 13 amino acids. V was trimmed by 6 bases and J by 10 bases, leaving 18 bases between them. This CDR3 is CASRSAGVINYTF. The CDR3 DNA sequence: TGTGCCAGCAGGTCCGCAGGGGTTATCAACTACACCTTC.

This sequence joins TRBV5-1 and TRBJ2-5, with 9 positions matching TRBD2. Germline V gene data show CDR1 as SGHRS and CDR2 as YFSETQ. CDR3 size: 17 residues. Trimming at V came to 3 bases and at J to 0 bases, leaving 9 bases not matched to a gene. CDR3 DNA sequence: TGCGCCAGCAGCTCCACCGGACTAGCGCCATACCAAGAGACCCAGTACTTC. As protein: CASSSTGLAPYQETQYF. The variable domain in full, completed from reference TRBV5-1 and TRBJ2-5, reads KAGVTQTPRYLIKTRGQQVTLSCSPISGHRSVSWYQQTPGQGLQFLFEYFSETQRNKGNFPGRFSGRQFSNSRSEMNVSTLELGDSALYLCASSSTGLAPYQETQYFGPGTRLLVL.

The gene calls are TRBV5-1 and TRBJ2-7; unclear D gene. Per germline, CDR1 SGHRS and CDR2 YFSETQ. The CDR3 spans 13 residues. V gave up 0 bases and J gave up 3 bases, with 7 bases separating them. This CDR3 is CASSLDSDYEQYF. CDR3 DNA: TGCGCCAGCAGCTTGGACAGCGACTACGAGCAGTACTTC.

The genes are TRBV5-8 and TRBJ2-7; TRBD2 might be the D (5 bases). V dropped 0 bases and J dropped 0 bases, with 10 bases sitting between them. Germline V gives CDR1 SGHTS, CDR2 YDEGEE. CDR3 length equals 15 residues. The CDR3 here is CASSLEGRSSYEQYF. CDR3 nucleotide sequence: TGTGCCAGCAGCTTGGAAGGGAGAAGCTCCTACGAGCAGTACTTC. The full variable domain, in which reference TRBV5-8 and TRBJ2-7 provide the parts outside the CDR3, is EAGVTQSPTHLIKTRGQQATLRCSPISGHTSVYWYQQALGLGLQFLLWYDEGEERNRGNFPPRFSGRQFPNYSSELNVNALELEDSALYLCASSLEGRSSYEQYFGPGTRLTVT.

The chain has TRBV2 and TRBJ2-7, with 7 bases lining up with TRBD1. Trimming at V came to 6 bases and at J to 1 base, leaving 9 bases not matched to a gene. The CDR3 runs 15 residues. The germline V gene has CDR1 SNHLY and CDR2 FYNNEI. CDR3 residues: CASRVERGPSYEQYF. CDR3 in DNA: TGTGCCAGCAGGGTGGAGAGGGGGCCTTCCTACGAGCAGTACTTC.

The chain is built from TRBV14 and TRBJ1-1, with D uncertain. Between the trimmed V and J ends, which lost 0 bases and 1 base, there was a span of 3 bases. Germline assignment: CDR1 SGHDN and CDR2 FVKESK. This CDR3 is 13 amino acids long. In DNA, the CDR3 is TGTGCCAGCAGCCAAGATCGGAACACTGAAGCTTTCTTT. It codes for CASSQDRNTEAFF. The full variable domain, completed using reference TRBV14 and TRBJ1-1, is EAGVTQFPSHSVIEKGQTVTLRCDPISGHDNLYWYRRVMGKEIKFLLHFVKESKQDESGMPNNRFLAERTGGTYSTLKVQPAELEDSGVYFCASSQDRNTEAFFGQGTRLTVV.